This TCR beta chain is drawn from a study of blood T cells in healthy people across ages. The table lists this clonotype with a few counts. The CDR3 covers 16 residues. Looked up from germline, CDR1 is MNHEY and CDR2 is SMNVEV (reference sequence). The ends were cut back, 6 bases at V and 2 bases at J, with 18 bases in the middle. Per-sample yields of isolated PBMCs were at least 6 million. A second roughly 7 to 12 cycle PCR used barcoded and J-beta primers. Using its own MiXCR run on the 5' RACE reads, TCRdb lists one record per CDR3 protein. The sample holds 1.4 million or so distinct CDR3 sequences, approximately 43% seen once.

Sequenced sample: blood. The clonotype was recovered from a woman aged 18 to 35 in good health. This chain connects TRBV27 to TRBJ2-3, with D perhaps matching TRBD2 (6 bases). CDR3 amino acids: CASSSVGEVITDTQYF. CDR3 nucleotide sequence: TGTGCCAGCAGCTCCGTAGGGGAGGTGATCACAGATACGCAGTATTTT.